The sequence of this T cell receptor beta chain was determined in a study of blood T cell repertoires in COVID-19. The wider study: Acute-phase and convalescent COVID-19 samples originated in the United States, Italy and Spain.

The age range of participants was about 18 to 90 years, with residence in about two dozen US areas. Assignment of participants to cohorts was predicated upon participant-reported clinical history. Original analysis: Cell counts per sample came from amplifying reference gene primers. Sequencing was performed with immunoSEQ multiplex PCR; in TCRdb, only in-frame clones are kept and a portion is missing. The DNA gave D and trimming, while V, J and clone size come from that table. The sample holds 140,000 to 150,000 clones; 88% are singletons and the top ten take approximately 1.2%. In germline, CDR1 is SGHKS, CDR2 YYEKEE (reference sequence). The CDR3 runs to 16 residues. V lost 0 bases, J lost 4 bases, and 6 bases stayed unmatched.

The receptor was isolated from a woman aged 25-40 years with acute COVID-19. Sample: PBMCs or T cells enriched from blood (not recorded which). The chain combines TRBV5-5 with TRBJ1-5; 8 bases map to TRBD1. CDR3: CASSLADRTGNQPQHF. CDR3 in DNA: TGTGCCAGCAGCTTGGCCGATCGGACAGGGAATCAGCCCCAGCATTTT.